Reported below is one T cell receptor (beta chain). Its antigen remains unknown. TCRdb re-derived calls from the reads in MiXCR, one entry per CDR3 protein. The table includes under 300,000 distinct CDR3 sequences, roughly 21% detected once. The sample comes from a study of T cell repertoires in cytomegalovirus infection. At the level of the study: Public signatures in TCR beta pointed to CMV infection and matching HLA type.

The CDR3 is 12 residues long. Trimming removed 6 bases from V and 6 bases from J, with 12 bases in between. Germline CDR1 reads MNHEY; CDR2 reads SVGEGT. The source material was cultured PBMCs, sampled from culture after CMV antigen stimulation. The V gene is TRBV6-2 or TRBV6-3, the J gene TRBJ2-7; D unresolved. This TCR was sampled from a human donor in good health (CMV status not recorded). Some clones in this sample may be carry-over from other donors' samples. This CDR3 reads CASSNSGPEQYV. The CDR3 DNA sequence: TGTGCCAGCAGCAATTCCGGGCCCGAGCAGTACGTC.